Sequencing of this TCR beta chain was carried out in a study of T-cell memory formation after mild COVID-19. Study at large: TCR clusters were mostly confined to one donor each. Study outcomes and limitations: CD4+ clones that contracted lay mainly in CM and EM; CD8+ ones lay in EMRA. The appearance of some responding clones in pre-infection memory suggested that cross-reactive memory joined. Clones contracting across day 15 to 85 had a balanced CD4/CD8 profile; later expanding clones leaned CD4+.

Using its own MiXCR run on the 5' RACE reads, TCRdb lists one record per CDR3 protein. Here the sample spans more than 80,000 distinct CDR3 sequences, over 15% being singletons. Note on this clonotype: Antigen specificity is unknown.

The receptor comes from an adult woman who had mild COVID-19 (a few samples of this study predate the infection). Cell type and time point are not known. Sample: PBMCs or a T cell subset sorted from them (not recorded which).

The CDR3 is CASSLAPQGGETQYF. CDR3 DNA sequence: TGTGCCAGCAGCTTAGCGCCACAGGGTGGAGAGACCCAGTACTTC. The genes are TRBV7-6 and TRBJ2-5, with D perhaps matching TRBD1 (6 bases). Germline V gene sequence: CDR1 SGHVS, CDR2 FNYEAQ. The CDR3 totals 15 residues. Trimming took off 0 bases at V and 4 bases at J, with 12 bases between the two ends.